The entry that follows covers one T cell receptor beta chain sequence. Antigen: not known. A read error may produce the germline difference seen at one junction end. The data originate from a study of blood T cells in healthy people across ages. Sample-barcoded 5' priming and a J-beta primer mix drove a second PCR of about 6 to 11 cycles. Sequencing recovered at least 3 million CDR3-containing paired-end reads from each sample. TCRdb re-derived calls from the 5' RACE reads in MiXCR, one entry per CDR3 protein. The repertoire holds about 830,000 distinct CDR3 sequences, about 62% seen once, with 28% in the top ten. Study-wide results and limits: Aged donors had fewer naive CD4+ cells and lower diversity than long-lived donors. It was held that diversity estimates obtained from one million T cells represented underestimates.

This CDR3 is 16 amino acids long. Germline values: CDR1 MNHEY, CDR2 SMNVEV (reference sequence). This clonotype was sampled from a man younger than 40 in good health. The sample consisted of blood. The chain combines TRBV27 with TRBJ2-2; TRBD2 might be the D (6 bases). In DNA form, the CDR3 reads TGTGCCAGTAGTTTAACGGGGGTTTCGAACACCGGGGAGCTGTTTTTT. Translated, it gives CASSLTGVSNTGELFF.